These T cell receptor beta chains were read from a single sample in a study of blood T cells in healthy people across ages. Each CDR3 protein gets one entry after TCRdb re-called the 5' RACE reads with MiXCR. This sample yields 1.5 million to 2 million distinct CDR3 sequences, of which around 50% are seen a single time; over 2% belongs to the top ten. Sample: blood. These receptors were obtained from a woman aged 40 to 50 in good health. Each CDR3 is given without its conserved first and last residue. Fields, in order: V gene, D gene, CDR3 protein. A D gene is named only where the DNA matches it firmly.

TRBV5-4 - ASSDGTTSTDTQY
TRBV6-2/TRBV6-3 TRBD2 ASSYVAGGPMARDTQY
TRBV29-1 TRBD1 SATRGFTYNEQF
TRBV5-1 TRBD1 ASSLQGVLNEQF
TRBV11-2 TRBD1 ASSQSSAGGYEQY
TRBV2 - ASNPFTYNSPLH
TRBV7-2 - ASSQSTLHRNEQF
TRBV2 - ASSAIGTGSTLQY
TRBV7-2 - ASSTWADQPQH
TRBV15 - ATSRDRGGGGKNIQY
TRBV7-9 TRBD2 ASRSPSGVTDTQY
TRBV20-1 - SARTGKGQY
TRBV7-2 - ASSWRTGELF
TRBV4-2 TRBD2 ASSQDQWAGGDTQY
TRBV10-3 TRBD2 AIKGGTSGDQETQY
TRBV6-2/TRBV6-3 TRBD1 ASTLDRAASYEQY
TRBV5-1 - ASSLTANGYGYT
TRBV20-1 - SAPLRGTSTDTQY
TRBV7-9 TRBD1 ASSTGTAYEQY
TRBV4-3 - ASSQGSTTGAETQY
TRBV4-1 TRBD1 ASSQAGQAPYEQY
TRBV4-1 - ASSHKQGFSYEQY
TRBV6-2/TRBV6-3 TRBD1 ASSKTRDRGLSYEQY
TRBV29-1 - SGGAIGGYT
TRBV2 - ASSELGFRGRPYNEQF
TRBV4-3 - ASSQVRGSPDTQY
TRBV4-1 - ASSPVWANQPQH
TRBV20-1 TRBD2 SARKVAGGNEQF
TRBV3-1 TRBD2 ASSPRDVAGDSYEQY
TRBV10-3 - AISGTGTNSPLH
TRBV29-1 - SVVEQPPLIEQF
TRBV10-3 - AIGVGRADTQY
TRBV4-2 - ASTGSPGEGYT
TRBV5-1 TRBD1 ASSSRQGAVEEQY
TRBV3-1 TRBD1 ASSQGQGYEKLF
TRBV27 - ASSPDSGILYNEQF
TRBV5-1 - ASSLAEVNEQF
TRBV20-1 - SARDNRVASYGYT
TRBV6-2/TRBV6-3 - ASSHGLSIGGGTDTQY